What follows are 13 T cell receptor beta chains derived from one specimen sequenced in a study of T cell responses to AZD1222 COVID-19 vaccine listed by TCRdb under 2021. Per the publication, the time point label means: baseline before first vaccination. Library preparation employed the immunoSEQ multiplex PCR assay. Not all clones reach the TCRdb copy of this immuneACCESS table, which keeps in-frame sequences only. Checked studies attribute under half of the gap to unresolved V genes and leave the rest unexplained. Across this sample there are about 150,000 clones, with 90% to 95% seen only once. 2% to 2.5% of the sample lies in the top ten. Sample: peripheral blood, taken on day 0 of AZD1222 vaccination. The receptors were gathered from an adult in good health.

The chain employs TRBV11-1 and TRBJ2-1, with TRBD2 matching over 8 bases. The V gene end was trimmed by 5 bases and the J gene end by 9 bases; junction bases not matched to a gene: 12. Germline V gene lookup returns CDR1 SGHAT and CDR2 FQDESV (reference sequence). This CDR3 is 15 amino acids long. CDR3 sequence: CASSPRGGRGSEQFF. For the CDR3, the DNA is TGTGCCAGCAGCCCTCGGGGGGGCCGCGGATCTGAGCAGTTCTTC.

V is TRBV6-5 and J is TRBJ1-2, with 10 bases that match TRBD1. The CDR3 loop spans 14 amino acids. The trim removed 6 bases at V and 5 bases at J, leaving 6 bases unmatched. Looked up from germline, CDR1 is MNHEY and CDR2 is SVGAGI. Here the CDR3 DNA reads TGTGCCAGCAGAAGACAGGGGGCGAGGTATGGCTACACCTTC. It encodes CASRRQGARYGYTF.

The chain combines TRBV3-1 (or the pseudogene TRBV3-2) with TRBJ2-2; 13 bases agree with TRBD2. J gave up 6 bases and V 3 bases, and 4 bases lay outside the gene matches. CDR3 size: 16 residues. From germline, CDR1 is LGHDT and CDR2 YNNKEL (reference sequence). In nucleotides, the CDR3 is TGTGCCAGCAGCCAGGGACTAGCGGGAACGGCCGGGGAGCTGTTTTTT. The encoded protein is CASSQGLAGTAGELFF.

This chain uses TRBV15 with TRBJ2-1, with 12 bases identical to TRBD1. Germline V CDR1 and CDR2: LNHNV, YYDKDF (reference sequence). The trim removed 4 bases at V and 2 bases at J, leaving 9 bases unmatched. The CDR3 is 18 amino acids. The CDR3 region is CATSTPMGTGGAYNEQFF. The CDR3 DNA reads TGTGCCACCAGCACCCCAATGGGGACAGGGGGCGCCTACAATGAGCAGTTCTTC.

V and J are TRBV4-1 and TRBJ2-2; D possibly matches TRBD1 or TRBD2 (5 bases each). CDR1 and CDR2 from the germline V gene are MGHRA and YSYEKL. This CDR3 is 16 amino acids long. With 2 bases removed from V and 0 bases from J, the gap between germline ends came to 10 bases. The CDR3 nucleotides are TGCGCCAGCAGCCAACCGGGACGATCGAACACCGGGGAGCTGTTTTTT. Its translation is CASSQPGRSNTGELFF.

This chain links TRBV14 with TRBJ2-3, with TRBD2 as a possible D gene (5 bases). The V gene lost 0 bases and the J gene lost 1 base, with 17 bases spanning the gap. Germline values: CDR1 SGHDN, CDR2 FVKESK. The CDR3 consists of 18 residues. CDR3 nucleotides: TGTGCCAGCAGCCAAGATGAGATAGCGTACGGGCGCACAGATACGCAGTATTTT. It is translated as CASSQDEIAYGRTDTQYF.

The chain couples TRBV4-1 to TRBJ2-3; TRBD2 is a possible D gene (5 bases). Per the germline V gene, CDR1 is MGHRA and CDR2 is YSYEKL. Trimming pared 0 bases from V and 4 bases from J, leaving 14 bases between. This CDR3 contains 16 residues. The CDR3 spells CASSQDGLNGADTQYF. As DNA, the CDR3 is TGCGCCAGCAGCCAAGACGGACTGAACGGCGCAGATACGCAGTATTTT.

CDR3 residues: CASSLEPPSGNTIYF. The DNA for the CDR3 is TGTGCCAGCAGCTTAGAGCCGCCATCTGGAAACACCATATATTTT. This chain connects TRBV13 to TRBJ1-3; D is undetermined. V dropped 1 base and J dropped 1 base, with 8 bases sitting between them. This CDR3 comprises 15 residues. CDR1 PRHDT and CDR2 FYEKMQ come from the germline V gene (reference sequence).

This chain connects TRBV10-3 to TRBJ2-5; 8 positions agree with TRBD1. The ends lost 4 bases at V and 2 bases at J; junction bases unmatched: 9. Germline V gene data show CDR1 as ENHRY and CDR2 as SYGVKD. The CDR3 spans 16 residues. CDR3 sequence (DNA): TGTGCCATCAGTGGGGGGACAGGTCAGGGACAAGAGACCCAGTACTTC. Translation: CAISGGTGQGQETQYF.

This chain joins TRBV9 and TRBJ2-7; maybe TRBD2 (6 bases). CDR1 SGDLS and CDR2 YYNGEE come from the germline V gene. The CDR3 totals 12 residues. Between the trimmed V and J ends, which lost 4 bases and 4 bases, there was a span of 9 bases. CDR3 sequence: CASSPAGYEQYF. Here the CDR3 DNA reads TGTGCCAGCAGCCCGGCGGGGTACGAGCAGTACTTC.

The chain links TRBV15 to TRBJ2-5; D unclear. Trimming took 4 bases from V and 5 from J, leaving 17 bases between them. The CDR3 spans 15 residues. Germline-derived CDR1 and CDR2 are LNHNV and YYDKDF (reference sequence). CDR3 coding DNA: TGTGCCACCAGCACCGAAAAAGGGCTCCGGGAGACCCAGTACTTC. It is translated as CATSTEKGLRETQYF.

This chain uses TRBV7-2 with TRBJ1-5; TRBD1 aligns across 12 bases. The germline V gene encodes CDR1 SGHTA and CDR2 FQGNSA. Trimming took 4 bases from V and 7 from J; bases not matched to a gene: 2. The CDR3 sequence is 14 residues long. The CDR3 region is CASSSGTGGQPQHF. CDR3 DNA: TGTGCCAGCAGCTCCGGGACAGGGGGCCAGCCCCAGCATTTT.

V usage is TRBV28 and J usage is TRBJ1-5, with 7 positions matching TRBD1. Germline V gene lookup returns CDR1 MDHEN and CDR2 SYDVKM. The CDR3 spans 16 residues. Trimming removed 3 bases from V and 6 bases from J; junction bases left unmatched: 11. DNA of the CDR3: TGTGCCAGCAGTTTCCAGACAGGGAATTTCGGTCAGCCCCAGCATTTT. This codes for CASSFQTGNFGQPQHF. The full variable domain, its missing parts supplied by reference TRBV28 and TRBJ1-5, is DVKVTQSSRYLVKRTGEKVFLECVQDMDHENMFWYRQDPGLGLRLIYFSYDVKMKEKGDIPEGYSVSREKKERFSLILESASTNQTSMYLCASSFQTGNFGQPQHFGDGTRLSIL.